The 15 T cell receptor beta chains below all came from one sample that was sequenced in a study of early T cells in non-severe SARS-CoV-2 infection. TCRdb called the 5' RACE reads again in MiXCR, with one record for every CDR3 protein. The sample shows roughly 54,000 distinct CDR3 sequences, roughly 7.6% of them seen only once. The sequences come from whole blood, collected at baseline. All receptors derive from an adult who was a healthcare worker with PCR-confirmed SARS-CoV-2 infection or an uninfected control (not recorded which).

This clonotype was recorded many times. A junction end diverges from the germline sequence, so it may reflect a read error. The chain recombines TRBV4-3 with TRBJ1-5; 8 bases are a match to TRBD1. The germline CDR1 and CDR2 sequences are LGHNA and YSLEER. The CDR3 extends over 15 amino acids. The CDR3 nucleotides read TGCGCCAGCAGTCAAGACAGGGGATCAAATCAGCCCCAGCATTTT. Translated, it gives CASSQDRGSNQPQHF.

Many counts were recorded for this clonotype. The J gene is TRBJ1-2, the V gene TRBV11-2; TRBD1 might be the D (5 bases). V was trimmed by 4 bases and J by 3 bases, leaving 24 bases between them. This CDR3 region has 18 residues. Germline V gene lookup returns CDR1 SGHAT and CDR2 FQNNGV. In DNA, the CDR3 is TGTGCCAGCAGCTCGCTAGGACATTCGGGCTTGGGGCACTATGGCTACACCTTC. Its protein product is CASSSLGHSGLGHYGYTF.

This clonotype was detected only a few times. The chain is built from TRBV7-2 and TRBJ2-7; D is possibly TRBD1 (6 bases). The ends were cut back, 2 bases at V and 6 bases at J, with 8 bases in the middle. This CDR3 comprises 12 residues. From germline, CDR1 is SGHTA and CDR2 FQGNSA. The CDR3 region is CASSLLGGEQYF. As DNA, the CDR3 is TGTGCCAGCAGCTTATTAGGGGGCGAGCAGTACTTC.

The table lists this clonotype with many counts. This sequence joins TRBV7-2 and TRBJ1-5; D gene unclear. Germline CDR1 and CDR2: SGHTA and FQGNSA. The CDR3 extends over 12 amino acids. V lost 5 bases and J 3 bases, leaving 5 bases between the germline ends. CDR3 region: CASSLDNQPQHF. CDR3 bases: TGTGCCAGCAGCCTAGACAATCAGCCCCAGCATTTT. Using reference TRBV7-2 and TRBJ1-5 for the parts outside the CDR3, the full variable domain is GAGVSQSPSNKVTEKGKDVELRCDPISGHTALYWYRQSLGQGLEFLIYFQGNSAPDKSGLPSDRFSAERTGGSVSTLTIQRTQQEDSAVYLCASSLDNQPQHFGDGTRLSIL.

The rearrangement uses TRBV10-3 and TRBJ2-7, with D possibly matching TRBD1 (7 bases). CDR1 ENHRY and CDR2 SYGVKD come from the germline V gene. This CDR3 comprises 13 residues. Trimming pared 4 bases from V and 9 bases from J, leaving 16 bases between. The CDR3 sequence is CAISGDRAEGQYF. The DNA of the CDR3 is TGTGCCATCAGTGGTGACAGGGCGGAGGGGCAGTACTTC.

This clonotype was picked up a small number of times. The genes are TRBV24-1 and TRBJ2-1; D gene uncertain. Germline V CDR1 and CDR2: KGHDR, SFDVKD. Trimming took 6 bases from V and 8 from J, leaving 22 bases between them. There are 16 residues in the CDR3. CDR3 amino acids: CATSRPTGPSSDEQFF. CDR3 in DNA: TGTGCCACCAGTCGCCCTACGGGCCCATCCAGCGATGAGCAGTTCTTC.

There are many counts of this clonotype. The CDR3 sequence is CSIRAQTNSPLHF. The CDR3, as DNA: TGCAGTATTCGGGCCCAGACAAATTCACCCCTCCACTTT. V is TRBV29-1 and J is TRBJ1-6; D unresolved. This CDR3 spans 13 amino acids. CDR1 SQVTM and CDR2 ANQGSEA come from the germline V gene.

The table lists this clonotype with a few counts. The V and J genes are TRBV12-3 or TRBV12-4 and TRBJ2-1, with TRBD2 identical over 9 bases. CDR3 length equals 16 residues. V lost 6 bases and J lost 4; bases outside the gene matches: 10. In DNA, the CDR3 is TGTGCCAGCAGCGCCGGGACTAGCATTCCTTACAATGAGCAGTTCTTC. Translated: CASSAGTSIPYNEQFF.

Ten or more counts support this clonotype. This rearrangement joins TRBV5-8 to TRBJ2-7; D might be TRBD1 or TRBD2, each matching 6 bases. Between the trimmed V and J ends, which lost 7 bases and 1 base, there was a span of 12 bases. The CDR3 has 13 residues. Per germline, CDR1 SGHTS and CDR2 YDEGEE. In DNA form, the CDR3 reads TGTGCCAGCGGGGGGCGACTTTCCTACGAGCAGTACTTC. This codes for CASGGRLSYEQYF.

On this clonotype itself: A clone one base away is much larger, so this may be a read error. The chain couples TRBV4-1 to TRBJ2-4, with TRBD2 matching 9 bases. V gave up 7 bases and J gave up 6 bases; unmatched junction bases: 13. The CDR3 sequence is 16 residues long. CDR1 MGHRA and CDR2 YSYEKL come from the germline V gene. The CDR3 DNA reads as TGCGCCAGCACCCGATTCCCCCGAGCGGGAGGAAACATTCAGTACTTC. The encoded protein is CASTRFPRAGGNIQYF.

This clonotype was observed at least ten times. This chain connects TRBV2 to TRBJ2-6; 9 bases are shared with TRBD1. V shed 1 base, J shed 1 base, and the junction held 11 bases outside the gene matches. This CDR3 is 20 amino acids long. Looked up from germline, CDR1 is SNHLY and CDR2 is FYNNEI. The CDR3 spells CASSEVGTGRSHSGANVLTF. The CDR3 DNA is TGTGCCAGCAGTGAAGTGGGGACAGGGAGGAGTCATTCTGGGGCCAACGTCCTGACTTTC.

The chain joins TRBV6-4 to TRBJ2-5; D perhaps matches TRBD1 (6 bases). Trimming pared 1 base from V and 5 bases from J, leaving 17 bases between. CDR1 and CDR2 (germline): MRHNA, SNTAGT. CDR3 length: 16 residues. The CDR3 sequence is CASSDYETGSGETQYF. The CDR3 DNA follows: TGTGCCAGCAGTGACTACGAGACAGGATCAGGCGAGACCCAGTACTTC.

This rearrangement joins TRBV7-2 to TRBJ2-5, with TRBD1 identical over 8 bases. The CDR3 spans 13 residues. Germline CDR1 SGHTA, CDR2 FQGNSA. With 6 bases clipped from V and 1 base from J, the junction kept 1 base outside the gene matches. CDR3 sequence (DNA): TGTGCCAGCAGGGGACAGGTCCAAGAGACCCAGTACTTC. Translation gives CASRGQVQETQYF.

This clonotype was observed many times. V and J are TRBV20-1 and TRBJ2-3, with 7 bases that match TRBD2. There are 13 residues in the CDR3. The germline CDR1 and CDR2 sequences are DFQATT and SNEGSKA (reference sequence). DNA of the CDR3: TGCGGGAGCAAGGTGGCGGGAGTGACTACGCAGTATTTT. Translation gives CGSKVAGVTTQYF.

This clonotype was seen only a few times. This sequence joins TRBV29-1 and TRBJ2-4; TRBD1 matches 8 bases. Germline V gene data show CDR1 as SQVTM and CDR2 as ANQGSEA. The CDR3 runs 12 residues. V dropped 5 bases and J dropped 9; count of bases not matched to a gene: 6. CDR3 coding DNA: TGCAGCGTTAGGACAGGGCACCTCATTCAGTACTTC. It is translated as CSVRTGHLIQYF.